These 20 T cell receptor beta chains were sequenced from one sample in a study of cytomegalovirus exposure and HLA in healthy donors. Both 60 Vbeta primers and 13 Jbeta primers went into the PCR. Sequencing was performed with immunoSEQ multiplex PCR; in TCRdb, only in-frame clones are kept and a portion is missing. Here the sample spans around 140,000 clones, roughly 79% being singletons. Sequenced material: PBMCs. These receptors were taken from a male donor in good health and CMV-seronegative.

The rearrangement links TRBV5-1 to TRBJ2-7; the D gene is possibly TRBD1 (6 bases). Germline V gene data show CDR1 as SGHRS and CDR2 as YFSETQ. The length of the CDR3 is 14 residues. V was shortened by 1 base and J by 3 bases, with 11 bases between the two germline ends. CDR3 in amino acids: CASSLSQGLYEQYF. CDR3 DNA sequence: TGCGCCAGCAGCTTGTCCCAGGGGCTCTACGAGCAGTACTTC.

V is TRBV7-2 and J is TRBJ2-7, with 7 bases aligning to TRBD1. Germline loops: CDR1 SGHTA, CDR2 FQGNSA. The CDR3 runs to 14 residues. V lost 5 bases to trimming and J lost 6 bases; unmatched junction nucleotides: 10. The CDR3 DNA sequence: TGTGCCAGCAGCCCCGACAGGGATACGAGCGAGCAGTACTTC. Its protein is CASSPDRDTSEQYF.

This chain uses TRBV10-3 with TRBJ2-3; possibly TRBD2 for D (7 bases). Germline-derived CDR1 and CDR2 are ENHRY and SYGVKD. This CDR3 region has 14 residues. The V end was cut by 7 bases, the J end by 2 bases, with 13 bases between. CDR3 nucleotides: TGTGCCATCAAGGAGGGGGGGCCCACAGATACGCAGTATTTT. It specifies CAIKEGGPTDTQYF.

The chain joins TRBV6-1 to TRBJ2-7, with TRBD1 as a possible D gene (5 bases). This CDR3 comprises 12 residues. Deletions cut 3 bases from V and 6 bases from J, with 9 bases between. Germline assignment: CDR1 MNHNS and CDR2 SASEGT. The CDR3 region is CASSEWGSEQYF. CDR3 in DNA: TGTGCCAGCAGTGAGTGGGGCAGCGAGCAGTACTTC.

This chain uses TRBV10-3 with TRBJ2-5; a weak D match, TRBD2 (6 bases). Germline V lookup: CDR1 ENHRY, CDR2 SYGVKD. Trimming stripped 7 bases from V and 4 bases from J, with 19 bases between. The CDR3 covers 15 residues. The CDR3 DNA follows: TGTGCCATCACTGATCTTGGCGGGGAGATAGAGACCCAGTACTTC. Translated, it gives CAITDLGGEIETQYF.

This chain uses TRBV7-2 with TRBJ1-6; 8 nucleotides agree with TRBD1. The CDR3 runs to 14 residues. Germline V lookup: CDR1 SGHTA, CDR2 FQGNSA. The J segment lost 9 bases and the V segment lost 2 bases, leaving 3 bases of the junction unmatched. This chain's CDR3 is CASSLRQGASPLHF. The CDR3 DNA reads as TGTGCCAGCAGCTTAAGGCAGGGGGCTTCACCCCTCCACTTT. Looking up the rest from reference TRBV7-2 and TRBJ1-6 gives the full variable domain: GAGVSQSPSNKVTEKGKDVELRCDPISGHTALYWYRQSLGQGLEFLIYFQGNSAPDKSGLPSDRFSAERTGGSVSTLTIQRTQQEDSAVYLCASSLRQGASPLHFGNGTRLTVT.

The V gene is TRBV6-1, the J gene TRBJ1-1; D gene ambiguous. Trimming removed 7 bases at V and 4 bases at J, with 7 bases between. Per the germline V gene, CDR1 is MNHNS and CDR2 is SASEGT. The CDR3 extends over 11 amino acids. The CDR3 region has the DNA TGTGCCAGCACGCGGCGCACTGAAGCTTTCTTT. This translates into CASTRRTEAFF.

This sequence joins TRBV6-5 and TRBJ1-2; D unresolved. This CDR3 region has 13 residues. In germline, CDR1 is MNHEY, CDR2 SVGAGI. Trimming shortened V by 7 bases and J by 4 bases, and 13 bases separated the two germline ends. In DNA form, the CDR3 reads TGTGCCAGCACCCTCACGACGGGCTATGGCTACACCTTC. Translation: CASTLTTGYGYTF.

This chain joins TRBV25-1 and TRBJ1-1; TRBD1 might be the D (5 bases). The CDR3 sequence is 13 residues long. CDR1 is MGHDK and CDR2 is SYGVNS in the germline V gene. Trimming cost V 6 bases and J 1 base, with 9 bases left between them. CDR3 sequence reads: CASRIQENTEAFF. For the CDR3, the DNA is TGTGCCAGCAGGATACAGGAGAACACTGAAGCTTTCTTT.

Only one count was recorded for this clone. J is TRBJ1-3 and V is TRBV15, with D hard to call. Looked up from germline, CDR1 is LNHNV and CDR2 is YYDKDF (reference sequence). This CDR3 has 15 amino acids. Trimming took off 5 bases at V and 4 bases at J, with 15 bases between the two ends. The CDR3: CATSDPPTGGNTIYF. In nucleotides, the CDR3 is TGTGCCACCAGCGACCCTCCGACGGGGGGAAACACCATATATTTT.

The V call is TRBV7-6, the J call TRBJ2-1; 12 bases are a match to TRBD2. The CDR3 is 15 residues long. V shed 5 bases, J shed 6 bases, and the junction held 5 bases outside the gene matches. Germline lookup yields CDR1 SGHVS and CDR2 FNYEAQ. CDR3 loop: CASSLLAGGLNEQFF. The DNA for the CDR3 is TGTGCCAGCAGCCTACTAGCGGGGGGCCTCAATGAGCAGTTCTTC. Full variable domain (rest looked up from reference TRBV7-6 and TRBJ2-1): GAGVSQSPRYKVTKRGQDVALRCDPISGHVSLYWYRQALGQGPEFLTYFNYEAQQDKSGLPNDRFSAERPEGSISTLTIQRTEQRDSAMYRCASSLLAGGLNEQFFGPGTRLTVL.

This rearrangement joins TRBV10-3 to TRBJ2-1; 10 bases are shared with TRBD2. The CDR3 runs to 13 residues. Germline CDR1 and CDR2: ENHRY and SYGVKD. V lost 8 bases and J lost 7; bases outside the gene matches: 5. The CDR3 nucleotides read TGTGCCATCGGAGCGGGGGGGCTGAATGAGCAGTTCTTC. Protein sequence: CAIGAGGLNEQFF.

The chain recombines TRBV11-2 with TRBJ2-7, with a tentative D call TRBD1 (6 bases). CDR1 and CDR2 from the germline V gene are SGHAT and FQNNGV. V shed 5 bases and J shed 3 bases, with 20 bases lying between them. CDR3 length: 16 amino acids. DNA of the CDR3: TGTGCCAGCAGCCGAACCCCGGGACAAGAGAACTACGAGCAGTACTTC. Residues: CASSRTPGQENYEQYF.

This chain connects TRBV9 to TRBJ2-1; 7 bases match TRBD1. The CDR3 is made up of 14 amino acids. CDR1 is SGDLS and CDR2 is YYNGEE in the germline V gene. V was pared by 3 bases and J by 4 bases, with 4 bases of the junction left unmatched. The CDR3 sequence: CASSAETGYNEQFF. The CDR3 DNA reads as TGTGCCAGCAGCGCCGAGACAGGGTACAATGAGCAGTTCTTC. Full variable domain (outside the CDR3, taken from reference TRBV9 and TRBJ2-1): DSGVTQTPKHLITATGQRVTLRCSPRSGDLSVYWYQQSLDQGLQFLIQYYNGEERAKGNILERFSAQQFPDLHSELNLSSLELGDSALYFCASSAETGYNEQFFGPGTRLTVL.

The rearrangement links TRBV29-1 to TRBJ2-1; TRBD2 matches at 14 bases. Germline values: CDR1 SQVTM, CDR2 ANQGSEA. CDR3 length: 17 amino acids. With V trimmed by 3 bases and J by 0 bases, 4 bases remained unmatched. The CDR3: CSVEGGLAGGSYNEQFF. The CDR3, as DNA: TGCAGCGTTGAGGGAGGACTAGCGGGGGGCTCCTACAATGAGCAGTTCTTC.

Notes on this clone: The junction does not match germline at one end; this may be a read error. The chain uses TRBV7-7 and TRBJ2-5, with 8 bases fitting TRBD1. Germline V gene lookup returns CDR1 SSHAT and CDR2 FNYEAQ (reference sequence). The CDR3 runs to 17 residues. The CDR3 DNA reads TGTGCTAGCAGCTTAAAGGCAGGCAGGGGGCATGGGGAGACCCAGTACTTC. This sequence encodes CASSLKAGRGHGETQYF.

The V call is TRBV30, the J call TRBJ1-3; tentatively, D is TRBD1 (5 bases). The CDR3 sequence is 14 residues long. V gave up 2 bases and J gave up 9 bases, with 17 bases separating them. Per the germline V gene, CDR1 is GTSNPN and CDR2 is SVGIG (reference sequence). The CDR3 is CAWSMGGQKRTIYF. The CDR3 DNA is TGTGCCTGGAGTATGGGAGGACAAAAACGCACCATATATTTT.

The CDR3 DNA is TGCAGCGTTGAACAGCCTGGCAGGGGCAATTACAATGAGCAGTTCTTC. It encodes CSVEQPGRGNYNEQFF. The chain has TRBV29-1 and TRBJ2-1, with D maybe TRBD1 (6 bases). V lost 2 bases and J 4 bases, leaving 18 bases between the germline ends. This CDR3 is built from 16 residues. Germline values: CDR1 SQVTM, CDR2 ANQGSEA.

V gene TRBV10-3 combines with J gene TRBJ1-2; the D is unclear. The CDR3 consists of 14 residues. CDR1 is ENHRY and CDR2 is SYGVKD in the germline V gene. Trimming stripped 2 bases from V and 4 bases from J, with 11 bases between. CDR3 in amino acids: CAISEGEGGYGYTF. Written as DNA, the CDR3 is TGTGCCATCAGTGAGGGGGAGGGTGGCTATGGCTACACCTTC.

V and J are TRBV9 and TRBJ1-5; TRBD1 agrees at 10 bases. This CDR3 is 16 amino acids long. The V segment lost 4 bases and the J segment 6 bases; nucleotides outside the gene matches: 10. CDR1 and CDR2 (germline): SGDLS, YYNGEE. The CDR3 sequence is CASSFTTGGAGQPQHF. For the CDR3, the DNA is TGTGCCAGCAGCTTTACGACAGGGGGCGCGGGTCAGCCCCAGCATTTT.